The entry that follows covers one TCR beta chain sequence. These data come from a study of OX40 agonist ivuxolimab in advanced cancers. As for the study in general: Patients were dosed with the agonistic anti-OX40 (CD134) antibody ivuxolimab. Patients enrolled in dose escalation were diagnosed with hepatocellular carcinoma, melanoma, renal cell or head and neck cancer. Of the participants, over 30% had some prior anti-PD-1, anti-PD-L1 or anti-CTLA-4 therapy, which was allowed.

CDR1 is MNHEY and CDR2 is SVGAGI in the germline V gene. Trimming shortened V by 2 bases and J by 8 bases, and 12 bases separated the two germline ends. There are 13 residues in the CDR3. The data were produced by immunoSEQ multiplex PCR, yet TCRdb's version contains in-frame clones alone and is incomplete. This sample has approximately 40,000 clones, with 88% found just once. The V gene is TRBV6-5, the J gene TRBJ1-2; D is uncertain. The material sequenced was CD4+ or CD8+ T cells sorted from blood, taken in a trial of the OX40 agonist ivuxolimab. The receptor was derived from an adult with an advanced solid tumor such as melanoma, head and neck, liver or kidney cancer. The CDR3 region has the DNA TGTGCCAGCAGTTACGGCTCAGCCTGGGGCTACACCTTC. It is translated as CASSYGSAWGYTF.